This T cell receptor (beta chain) was identified during a study of blood T cell repertoires in COVID-19. The V gene lost 7 bases and the J gene lost 3 bases, with 13 bases spanning the gap. The CDR3 length is 13 residues. The germline CDR1 and CDR2 sequences are MNHEY and SVGAGI. Clones were read by immunoSEQ multiplex PCR, and TCRdb kept only the in-frame ones, dropping some. The data contain over 150,000 clones, almost 80% of them singletons. The rearrangement joins TRBV6-5 to TRBJ2-7, with D hard to call. The material sequenced was PBMCs or T cells enriched from blood (not recorded which). This clonotype was sampled from a woman in her fifties or sixties who had recovered from COVID-19. The CDR3 is CASKSSTHYEQYF. The CDR3 nucleotides are TGTGCCAGCAAATCTAGTACCCACTACGAGCAGTACTTC.